Below are 22 T cell receptor beta chains sequenced from a single sample in a study of OX40 agonist ivuxolimab in advanced cancers. TCRdb keeps only in-frame clones here, not all; method: immunoSEQ multiplex PCR. This table has approximately 80,000 clones, roughly 94% appearing once. Sequences were derived from CD4+ or CD8+ T cells sorted from blood, sampled in a trial of the OX40 agonist ivuxolimab. These receptor sequences come from an adult with an advanced solid tumor such as melanoma, head and neck, liver or kidney cancer.

CDR3 sequence (DNA): TGTGCCAGCAGTTTAAATTCGGTGGCAACTAATGAAAAACTGTTTTTT. This sequence encodes CASSLNSVATNEKLFF. The J gene is TRBJ1-4, the V gene TRBV28, with D unresolved. V dropped 2 bases and J dropped 0 bases, with 10 bases sitting between them. The germline gives CDR1 MDHEN, CDR2 SYDVKM. This CDR3 has 16 residues.

The chain uses TRBV15 and TRBJ2-7, with 7 bases lining up with TRBD1. Germline assignment: CDR1 LNHNV and CDR2 YYDKDF (reference sequence). Trimming at V came to 9 bases and at J to 2 bases, leaving 10 bases not matched to a gene. The CDR3 has 14 residues. The CDR3 is CATQPGTDAYEQYF. CDR3 sequence (DNA): TGTGCCACGCAACCCGGGACAGACGCCTACGAGCAGTACTTC.

The chain combines TRBV4-3 with TRBJ1-3, with D uncertain. Germline V gives CDR1 LGHNA, CDR2 YSLEER. The CDR3 consists of 16 residues. Trimming pared 0 bases from V and 4 bases from J, leaving 13 bases between. Here the CDR3 reads CASSQDDRVSGNTIYF. The CDR3 region has the DNA TGCGCCAGCAGCCAAGATGACCGGGTATCAGGAAACACCATATATTTT.

This chain joins TRBV10-3 and TRBJ1-2; TRBD1 might be the D (6 bases). Trimming removed 4 bases at V and 2 bases at J, with 11 bases between. The V gene's germline CDR1 is ENHRY and CDR2 SYGVKD. CDR3 length equals 14 residues. CDR3 DNA sequence: TGTGCCATCAGTGTCGGACAGACGAACTATGGCTACACCTTC. This gives the protein CAISVGQTNYGYTF.

This chain connects TRBV29-1 to TRBJ1-2; 8 nucleotides match TRBD1. The V gene end was trimmed by 1 base and the J gene end by 9 bases; junction bases not matched to a gene: 7. This CDR3 has 13 residues. The V gene's germline CDR1 is SQVTM and CDR2 ANQGSEA. The CDR3 nucleotides read TGCAGCGTTGAAGCGGACAGGGAGTGGAGCTACACCTTC. Its translation is CSVEADREWSYTF.

About this clone: The same CDR3 is also encoded by other DNA sequences in this sample. This chain links TRBV7-9 with TRBJ2-7; no clear D. The CDR3 length is 11 residues. Germline V gene lookup returns CDR1 SEHNR and CDR2 FQNEAQ (reference sequence). Trimming shortened V by 4 bases and J by 4 bases, and 5 bases separated the two germline ends. DNA for the CDR3: TGTGCCAGCAGCTCGACATACGAGCAGTACTTC. This sequence encodes CASSSTYEQYF.

V usage is TRBV13 and J usage is TRBJ2-7; D is uncertain. V was cut by 0 bases and J by 1 base, with 7 bases left in between. The CDR3 has 14 amino acids. Germline V lookup: CDR1 PRHDT, CDR2 FYEKMQ (reference sequence). CDR3 DNA sequence: TGTGCCAGCAGCTTAGGTGCAGATTCCTACGAGCAGTACTTC. This encodes CASSLGADSYEQYF.

This clone has only one observation. One junction end does not reproduce the germline sequence, and a read error may be involved. This chain uses TRBV11-2 with TRBJ2-1, with D perhaps assigned TRBD1 or TRBD2 (5 bases each). This CDR3 is built from 16 residues. CDR1 and CDR2 (germline): SGHAT, FQNNGV. In nucleotides, the CDR3 is TGTGCCAGCAGCTTAGAATTCGCAGGGACCTACGATGAGCAGTTCTTC. Residues: CASSLEFAGTYDEQFF.

The chain employs TRBV18 and TRBJ2-1; tentative D call: TRBD2 (6 bases). The germline gives CDR1 KGHSH, CDR2 LQKENI. The CDR3 extends over 15 amino acids. The V end lost 4 bases, the J end lost 7 bases, and 17 bases lay between the germline ends. The CDR3 spells CASSRAAGPENEQFF. The DNA for the CDR3 is TGTGCCAGCTCACGTGCAGCGGGTCCCGAGAATGAGCAGTTCTTC.

This clone has just a few counts. This rearrangement joins TRBV6-1 to TRBJ1-6; no definite D call. CDR1 MNHNS and CDR2 SASEGT come from the germline V gene. Trimming pared 4 bases from V and 7 bases from J, leaving 17 bases between. CDR3 length: 16 residues. The CDR3 region is CASSAGPLPGNSPLHF. DNA for the CDR3: TGTGCCAGCAGTGCCGGGCCCCTACCGGGCAATTCACCCCTCCACTTT.

The V and J genes are TRBV6-1 and TRBJ1-5; TRBD1 agrees at 8 bases. The germline V gene has CDR1 MNHNS and CDR2 SASEGT. With V trimmed by 4 bases and J by 5 bases, 4 bases remained unmatched. The CDR3 sequence is 14 residues long. This chain's CDR3 is CASSGGTGDQPQHF. The CDR3 coding sequence is TGTGCCAGCAGTGGAGGGACAGGAGATCAGCCCCAGCATTTT.

This clone was recorded only once. The chain combines TRBV10-3 with TRBJ1-5; perhaps TRBD1 as D (6 bases). There are 14 residues in the CDR3. CDR1 is ENHRY, CDR2 SYGVKD, per germline. The ends were cut back, 11 bases at V and 2 bases at J, with 16 bases in the middle. The CDR3 here is CASTAQGGNQPQHF. The DNA for the CDR3 is TGTGCCTCTACGGCACAGGGAGGCAATCAGCCCCAGCATTTT.

The J gene is TRBJ2-1, the V gene TRBV4-2; TRBD1 agrees at 8 bases. With V trimmed by 5 bases and J by 6 bases, 9 bases remained unmatched. The germline CDR1 and CDR2 sequences are LGHNA and YNFKEQ. The CDR3 covers 15 residues. The CDR3 loop is CASSYPRGQSNEQFF. The CDR3 region has the DNA TGTGCCAGCAGCTATCCCAGGGGGCAGTCCAATGAGCAGTTCTTC.

This chain uses TRBV5-5 with TRBJ1-5; 8 bases are a match to TRBD1. V lost 4 bases and J lost 3; bases outside the gene matches: 6. Germline loops: CDR1 SGHKS, CDR2 YYEKEE (reference sequence). The CDR3 spans 15 residues. Written as DNA, the CDR3 is TGTGCCAGCAGCACCCAGACAGGGGACAATCAGCCCCAGCATTTT. Encoded protein: CASSTQTGDNQPQHF.

The J gene is TRBJ2-1, the V gene TRBV11-2; the D gene is possibly TRBD2 (5 bases). This CDR3 spans 17 amino acids. Germline V CDR1 and CDR2: SGHAT, FQNNGV. V was shortened by 0 bases and J by 6 bases, with 18 bases between the two germline ends. For the CDR3, the DNA is TGTGCCAGCAGCTTAGACCCGGGCCTAGCCCTCGGCAATGAGCAGTTCTTC. Protein sequence: CASSLDPGLALGNEQFF.

The genes are TRBV6-5 and TRBJ1-6, with 11 bases fitting TRBD1. Unmatched junction bases numbered 1, after V lost 2 bases and J lost 7 bases. Germline V gives CDR1 MNHEY, CDR2 SVGAGI. The length of the CDR3 is 15 residues. CDR3 DNA: TGTGCCAGCAGTTACGGGACAGGGGGAAATTCACCCCTCCACTTT. It is translated as CASSYGTGGNSPLHF.

J is TRBJ1-2 and V is TRBV7-2; D perhaps matches TRBD1 (6 bases). CDR1 is SGHTA, CDR2 FQGNSA, per germline. CDR3 length: 16 residues. Trimming left V 0 bases short and J 1 base short, with 12 bases between. CDR3 DNA: TGTGCCAGCAGCTTAGCGGGGGGCTCAGTTAACTATGGCTACACCTTC. It encodes CASSLAGGSVNYGYTF.

The chain employs TRBV5-6 and TRBJ2-7; 9 positions match TRBD1. The CDR3 is 15 amino acids. J lost 2 bases, V lost 3 bases, and 6 bases had no gene match. Germline V gene sequence: CDR1 SGHDT, CDR2 YYEEEE. In DNA, the CDR3 is TGTGCCAGCAGCTGGGACAGGGCTATTACCTACGAGCAGTACTTC. This sequence encodes CASSWDRAITYEQYF.

The chain joins TRBV19 to TRBJ1-5; perhaps TRBD1 as D (5 bases). CDR3 length: 14 amino acids. Trimming shortened V by 1 base and J by 8 bases, and 12 bases separated the two germline ends. Germline CDR1 LNHDA, CDR2 SQIVND (reference sequence). The CDR3 nucleotides read TGTGCCAGTAGTATAGCCCTCGCGGGGGAGCCCCAGCATTTT. Protein product: CASSIALAGEPQHF.

V gene TRBV28 combines with J gene TRBJ2-7; D gene uncertain. This CDR3 has 14 residues. The V gene lost 7 bases and the J gene lost 2 bases, with 15 bases spanning the gap. Looked up from germline, CDR1 is MDHEN and CDR2 is SYDVKM. Here the CDR3 DNA reads TGTGCCAGCAAGGACGCCTTAGTCCCCTACGAGCAGTACTTC. It translates to CASKDALVPYEQYF.

This chain links TRBV19 with TRBJ2-2, with D hard to call. This CDR3 is 14 amino acids long. V was trimmed by 3 bases and J by 0 bases, leaving 5 bases between them. Per germline, CDR1 LNHDA and CDR2 SQIVND (reference sequence). The CDR3 is CASSISPNTGELFF. DNA for the CDR3: TGTGCCAGTAGTATCTCGCCGAACACCGGGGAGCTGTTTTTT.

The chain employs TRBV27 and TRBJ2-1, with 7 bases aligning to TRBD2. This CDR3 is built from 16 residues. CDR1 MNHEY and CDR2 SMNVEV come from the germline V gene (reference sequence). V dropped 4 bases and J dropped 6; count of bases not matched to a gene: 12. This chain's CDR3 is CASSSLGVAGINEQFF. DNA for the CDR3: TGTGCCAGCAGTTCCCTCGGGGTAGCGGGTATCAATGAGCAGTTCTTC.